These T cell receptor beta chains were read from a single sample in a study of blood T cell repertoires in COVID-19. Sequencing used immunoSEQ multiplex PCR; TCRdb keeps in-frame clones, though not all of them. The data show 150,000 to 200,000 clones, about four fifths seen once. Sequencing was carried out using peripheral blood. Receptors originate from a woman older than 75 with COVID-19, enrolled during active disease. CDR3s include the opening cysteine and the closing phenylalanine or tryptophan. The D gene is left open where the match is weak. Only part of the rows carry a size: once, few, many, or a class if the clone is expanded.

j_gene | v_gene | d_gene | abundance | CDR3aa | CDR3nt
TRBJ2-7 | TRBV2 | NA | NA | CASSDRGYEQYF | TGTGCCAGCAGTGATCGGGGGTACGAGCAGTACTTC
TRBJ2-7 | TRBV28 | NA | NA | CASTTQGYEQYF | TGTGCCAGCACGACTCAGGGCTACGAGCAGTACTTC
TRBJ1-4 | TRBV2 | NA | NA | CASSESNRPDSPGGVDEKLFF | TGTGCCAGCAGTGAATCAAATCGCCCCGATTCTCCGGGGGGCGTGGATGAAAAACTGTTTTTT
TRBJ1-6 | TRBV10-3 | TRBD1 | once | CATGQGASRPLHF | TGTGCCACGGGACAGGGGGCGAGTCGACCCCTCCACTTT
TRBJ2-1 | TRBV6-2/TRBV6-3 | NA | NA | CASSPSSYNEQFF | TGTGCCAGCAGTCCCAGCTCCTACAATGAGCAGTTCTTC
TRBJ2-3 | TRBV5-5 | NA | NA | CASSIGQLTDTQYF | TGTGCCAGCAGCATAGGACAGCTCACAGATACGCAGTATTTT
TRBJ1-5 | TRBV19 | TRBD1 | NA | CASTLTGEGYQPQHF | TGTGCCAGTACCTTGACAGGGGAGGGTTATCAGCCCCAGCATTTT
TRBJ2-7 | TRBV9 | TRBD2 | NA | CASSAASGGAGEQYF | TGTGCCAGCAGCGCGGCTAGCGGGGGGGCCGGGGAGCAGTACTTC
TRBJ1-4 | TRBV27 | TRBD1 | NA | CASSSLDREATIPNEKLFF | TGTGCCAGCAGTTCCTTGGACAGGGAGGCTACGATACCTAATGAAAAACTGTTTTTT
TRBJ2-1 | TRBV14 | TRBD1 | NA | CASSQVGQGIWNEQFF | TGTGCCAGCAGCCAAGTCGGACAGGGTATATGGAATGAGCAGTTCTTC
TRBJ1-6 | TRBV5-6 | TRBD1 | NA | CASSPLLGTANSPLHF | TGTGCCAGCAGCCCATTACTTGGGACAGCCAATTCACCCCTCCACTTT
TRBJ2-2 | TRBV24-1 | NA | NA | CATSDWVQGSSTGELFF | TGTGCCACCAGTGATTGGGTACAAGGCTCTAGCACCGGGGAGCTGTTTTTT
TRBJ2-5 | TRBV18 | TRBD1 | NA | CASSSTGGKETQYF | TGTGCCAGCTCTTCGACAGGGGGCAAAGAGACCCAGTACTTC
TRBJ1-2 | TRBV29-1 | TRBD1 | NA | CSVVEGQGNYGYTF | TGCAGCGTGGTAGAGGGACAGGGTAACTATGGCTACACCTTC
TRBJ1-1 | TRBV28 | NA | NA | CASSFLEAGAFF | TGTGCCAGCAGTTTTCTGGAGGCGGGGGCTTTCTTT
TRBJ1-2 | TRBV7-2 | TRBD1 | NA | CASSRQGPSGYTF | TGTGCCAGCAGCCGACAGGGTCCCTCCGGCTACACCTTC
TRBJ1-4 | TRBV5-6 | NA | NA | CASSLGDIATSEKLFF | TGTGCCAGCAGCTTGGGTGACATCGCGACCTCCGAAAAACTGTTTTTT
TRBJ1-2 | TRBV7-9 | NA | NA | CASRKTDNYGYTF | TGTGCCAGCAGAAAGACAGATAACTATGGCTACACCTTC
TRBJ2-3 | TRBV7-2 | NA | NA | CASSLGLATNTQYF | TGTGCCAGCAGCTTAGGGCTAGCGACAAATACGCAGTATTTT
TRBJ1-5 | TRBV19 | TRBD1 | NA | CASSITGGRQPQHF | TGTGCCAGTAGTATAACAGGGGGCAGGCAGCCCCAGCATTTT
TRBJ2-1 | TRBV28 | TRBD2 | NA | CASSGRTSGSYYNEQFF | TGTGCCAGCAGTGGACGAACTAGCGGGAGTTACTACAATGAGCAGTTCTTC
TRBJ1-4 | TRBV13 | TRBD1 | NA | CASSATGTGNEKLFF | TGTGCCAGCAGCGCGACCGGGACAGGGAACGAAAAACTGTTTTTT
TRBJ1-6 | TRBV2 | NA | NA | CASIRVSNSPLHF | TGTGCCAGCATCCGGGTCTCTAATTCACCCCTCCACTTT
TRBJ1-5 | TRBV5-5 | NA | NA | CASSLKNRMESVSNQPQHF | TGTGCCAGCAGCTTGAAGAACAGGATGGAATCTGTGAGCAATCAGCCCCAGCATTTT
TRBJ2-1 | TRBV7-2 | TRBD2 | NA | CASSRTRPEQFF | TGTGCCAGCAGCAGGACTAGACCTGAGCAGTTCTTC
TRBJ2-1 | TRBV6-5 | TRBD2 | NA | CASRFLAGVSEQFF | TGTGCCAGCAGGTTCCTAGCGGGAGTAAGTGAGCAGTTCTTC
TRBJ2-7 | TRBV4-1 | TRBD2 | once | CASSQDQGLAGNEQYF | TGCGCCAGCAGCCAAGATCAGGGACTAGCAGGGAACGAGCAGTACTTC
TRBJ1-5 | TRBV24-1 | TRBD1 | NA | CATSDTGTGYNQPQHF | TGTGCCACCAGTGATACCGGGACAGGGTACAATCAGCCCCAGCATTTT
TRBJ1-2 | TRBV7-9 | NA | NA | CASSFGSAGYTF | TGTGCCAGCAGCTTCGGGAGCGCGGGCTACACCTTC
TRBJ1-2 | TRBV30 | NA | NA | CAWGQIINYGYTF | TGTGCCTGGGGACAGATTATTAACTATGGCTACACCTTC
TRBJ2-3 | TRBV19 | TRBD2 | NA | CASSIGLAGGQDTQYF | TGTGCCAGTAGTATTGGACTAGCGGGAGGTCAAGATACGCAGTATTTT
TRBJ2-5 | TRBV5-1 | NA | NA | CASSSQAGPQETQYF | TGCGCCAGCAGTTCGCAGGCGGGTCCCCAAGAGACCCAGTACTTC
TRBJ2-4 | TRBV7-9 | TRBD1 | few | CAGQDSPPKNIQYF | TGTGCCGGACAGGACTCTCCGCCCAAAAACATTCAGTACTTC
TRBJ2-7 | TRBV7-9 | TRBD1 | NA | CASLGQASYEQYF | TGTGCCAGCCTGGGACAGGCCTCCTACGAGCAGTACTTC
TRBJ2-1 | TRBV28 | TRBD2 | NA | CASSFRGLAGVNEQFF | TGTGCCAGCAGTTTCCGCGGACTAGCGGGAGTCAATGAGCAGTTCTTC
TRBJ2-1 | TRBV7-2 | TRBD2 | NA | CASSKGARLAGNNEQFF | TGTGCCAGCAGCAAAGGGGCTCGACTAGCGGGGAACAATGAGCAGTTCTTC
TRBJ2-5 | TRBV15 | NA | few | CATSRTRGPEETQYF | TGTGCCACCAGCAGAACGCGGGGCCCTGAGGAGACCCAGTACTTC
TRBJ2-1 | TRBV7-8 | NA | few | CASSPLVSYNEQFF | TGTGCCAGCAGCCCGCTAGTGTCCTACAATGAGCAGTTCTTC
TRBJ2-1 | TRBV18 | TRBD2 | once | CASSPPSGTYNEQFF | TGTGCCAGCTCACCGCCTAGCGGAACCTACAATGAGCAGTTCTTC
TRBJ2-5 | TRBV6-6 | TRBD1 | NA | CASRRLPGQGKETQYF | TGTGCCAGCAGACGACTCCCGGGACAGGGGAAGGAGACCCAGTACTTC
TRBJ2-7 | TRBV7-2 | TRBD2 | NA | CASSLGAGSYEQYF | TGTGCCAGCAGCTTAGGAGCGGGGTCCTACGAGCAGTACTTC
TRBJ2-7 | TRBV7-7 | TRBD2 | NA | CASSFHGLAGGVGSSYEQYF | TGTGCTAGCAGCTTTCACGGACTAGCGGGAGGGGTGGGCAGCTCCTACGAGCAGTACTTC
TRBJ1-4 | TRBV2 | TRBD1 | NA | CASNTGTGGNEKLFF | TGTGCCAGCAATACCGGGACAGGGGGTAATGAAAAACTGTTTTTT
TRBJ2-5 | TRBV5-4 | NA | NA | CASSFVRARGYQETQYF | TGTGCCAGCAGCTTTGTGCGAGCCAGGGGCTACCAAGAGACCCAGTACTTC
TRBJ2-1 | TRBV5-4 | TRBD1 | NA | CASSARDRGMYEQFF | TGTGCCAGCAGCGCCCGGGACAGGGGTATGTATGAGCAGTTCTTC
TRBJ1-2 | TRBV5-1 | TRBD1 | NA | CASSSTGGNYGYTF | TGCGCCAGCAGCTCGACAGGGGGAAACTATGGCTACACCTTC
TRBJ2-1 | TRBV2 | TRBD2 | NA | CASIRASGPYNEQFF | TGTGCCAGCATTAGGGCTAGCGGCCCCTACAATGAGCAGTTCTTC
TRBJ2-3 | TRBV29-1 | NA | NA | CSVDGGYGSTTDTQYF | TGCAGCGTTGACGGCGGATACGGGTCGACCACAGATACGCAGTATTTT
TRBJ1-1 | TRBV29-1 | TRBD1 | NA | CSVEEGTGDVAFF | TGCAGCGTTGAAGAGGGGACAGGGGACGTAGCTTTCTTT
TRBJ1-1 | TRBV10-3 | NA | once | CAISESSNTEAFF | TGTGCCATCAGTGAGAGTAGCAACACTGAAGCTTTCTTT
TRBJ2-1 | TRBV27 | NA | once | CASSLTAVSSYNEQFF | TGTGCCAGCAGTTTAACAGCTGTTAGCTCCTACAATGAGCAGTTCTTC
TRBJ2-2 | TRBV7-2 | TRBD2 | once | CASSLVLAGVTGELFF | TGTGCCAGCAGCTTAGTCCTAGCGGGTGTCACCGGGGAGCTGTTTTTT
TRBJ2-7 | TRBV29-1 | TRBD2 | NA | CSVEEGLAGREQYF | TGCAGCGTTGAAGAGGGACTAGCGGGCCGCGAGCAGTACTTC
TRBJ2-6 | TRBV2 | NA | NA | CASRAGTSSSGANVLTF | TGTGCCAGCAGGGCCGGGACATCGAGCTCTGGGGCCAACGTCCTGACTTTC
TRBJ2-7 | TRBV25-1 | NA | NA | CASSDALAAQYF | TGTGCCAGCAGTGATGCCCTGGCCGCGCAGTACTTC
TRBJ2-2 | TRBV11-3 | NA | once | CASSSGQGDTGELFF | TGTGCCAGCAGTTCAGGGCAGGGTGATACCGGGGAGCTGTTTTTT
TRBJ2-2 | TRBV23-1 | TRBD2 | NA | CAGGESNTGELFF | TGCGCCGGGGGGGAATCGAACACCGGGGAGCTGTTTTTT
TRBJ1-2 | TRBV7-9 | TRBD1 | NA | CASSSTGGDYGYTF | TGTGCCAGCAGCTCGACAGGGGGTGACTATGGCTACACCTTC
TRBJ1-2 | TRBV28 | NA | few | CASSVRHLSHGYTF | TGTGCCAGCAGCGTCAGACACTTAAGCCATGGCTACACCTTC
TRBJ1-2 | TRBV6-5 | TRBD1 | NA | CASGVDRVSYGYTF | TGTGCCAGCGGGGTAGACAGGGTCAGCTATGGCTACACCTTC